Following are 14 T cell receptor beta chains from one sample sequenced in a study of CD8+ T cells in alopecia areata. Sequencing templates came from extracted RNA that was reverse transcribed into cDNA. Clones were sequenced by immunoSEQ multiplex PCR, and TCRdb holds only the in-frame ones, with some missing. Of about 94,000 clones in the sample, 70% to 80% were seen once. Stated treatment: oral pan-JAK inhibitor, 5-10 mg twice daily. This material consisted of CD8+ T cells sorted from blood, taken between weeks 43 and 45, from a patient treated with tofacitinib. These TCRs come from a human donor with alopecia areata.

V usage is TRBV30 and J usage is TRBJ2-2, with D possibly being TRBD1 (6 bases). There are 12 residues in the CDR3. Germline V gives CDR1 GTSNPN, CDR2 SVGIG (reference sequence). Trimming stripped 5 bases from V and 7 bases from J, with 11 bases between. In DNA form, the CDR3 reads TGTGCCTGGGGGGGCCTGGACGGGGAGCTGTTTTTT. This translates into CAWGGLDGELFF.

The chain uses TRBV7-8 and TRBJ1-1; a weak D match, TRBD1 (6 bases). The germline gives CDR1 SGHVS, CDR2 FQNEAQ. The germline V and J ends were trimmed by 7 bases and 1 base, with 16 bases remaining between them. This CDR3 has 15 residues. Here the CDR3 DNA reads TGTGCCAGCACCCGAGGGGGGATTGGGAACACTGAAGCTTTCTTT. Translation gives CASTRGGIGNTEAFF.

The chain carries TRBV29-1 and TRBJ2-1; D unresolved. Trimming stripped 7 bases from V and 7 bases from J, with 14 bases between. Germline V gene sequence: CDR1 SQVTM, CDR2 ANQGSEA. The CDR3 has 12 residues. The chain's CDR3 is CSERRVGNEQFF. In DNA form, the CDR3 reads TGCAGCGAGCGACGCGTTGGGAATGAGCAGTTCTTC.

This chain connects TRBV6-5 to TRBJ1-2; no clear D gene. V lost 4 bases and J lost 7, with 7 bases in between. From germline, CDR1 is MNHEY and CDR2 SVGAGI. The length of the CDR3 is 11 residues. This chain's CDR3 is CASSFGGGYTF. DNA for the CDR3: TGTGCCAGCAGTTTTGGTGGTGGCTACACCTTC.

V and J are TRBV4-3 and TRBJ2-7; 12 bases align to TRBD2. The CDR3 runs to 16 residues. CDR1 is LGHNA, CDR2 YSLEER, per germline. Trimming at V came to 1 base and at J to 5 bases, leaving 6 bases not matched to a gene. The CDR3 DNA reads TGCGCCAGCAGCCAAGCTGGACTAGCGGGGAGGGACGAGCAGTACTTC. Protein product: CASSQAGLAGRDEQYF.

V is TRBV4-3 and J is TRBJ2-2, with TRBD1 as a possible D gene (6 bases). Trimming pared 0 bases from V and 6 bases from J, leaving 20 bases between. CDR1 LGHNA and CDR2 YSLEER come from the germline V gene. The CDR3 runs to 18 residues. CDR3: CASSQDRSGEGLSGELFF. As DNA, the CDR3 is TGCGCCAGCAGCCAAGATCGTTCAGGGGAAGGGTTATCCGGGGAGCTGTTTTTT.

The chain links TRBV6-6 to TRBJ2-2; D remains unclear. The germline V and J ends were trimmed by 2 bases and 10 bases, with 8 bases remaining between them. Germline V gene data show CDR1 as MNHNY and CDR2 as SVGAGI (reference sequence). The CDR3 contains 12 residues. As DNA, the CDR3 is TGTGCCAGCAGTTACGGCCCCGAGGAGCTGTTTTTT. Translating gives CASSYGPEELFF.

Points on this clone: Other DNA sequences within the sample encode an identical CDR3. The chain has TRBV7-8 and TRBJ2-7; tentatively, D is TRBD2 (5 bases). The CDR3 loop spans 12 amino acids. Germline V gene data show CDR1 as SGHVS and CDR2 as FQNEAQ. V shed 3 bases and J shed 6 bases, with 9 bases lying between them. Written as DNA, the CDR3 is TGTGCCAGCAGCTTCCCAGGAGGCGAGCAGTACTTC. Encoded protein: CASSFPGGEQYF.

In this sample, this clone turned up a few times. The rearrangement uses TRBV6-6 and TRBJ2-6; perhaps D is TRBD1 or TRBD2 (5 bases each). The CDR3 consists of 14 residues. The germline V gene encodes CDR1 MNHNY and CDR2 SVGAGI (reference sequence). Trimming pared 2 bases from V and 3 bases from J, leaving 5 bases between. CDR3 amino acids: CASSYGGGANVLTF. The DNA of the CDR3 is TGTGCCAGCAGTTACGGGGGTGGGGCCAACGTCCTGACTTTC.

The genes are TRBV6-5 and TRBJ2-5, with 7 bases matching TRBD1. From germline, CDR1 is MNHEY and CDR2 SVGAGI. The CDR3 extends over 13 amino acids. Losses at the gene ends were 5 bases for V and 9 bases for J; bases not matched to a gene: 9. The CDR3 region is CASSGQVGLAQYF. CDR3 nucleotide sequence: TGTGCCAGCAGTGGACAGGTGGGCTTGGCCCAGTACTTC.

This clone has a handful of counts. The chain combines TRBV27 with TRBJ1-1; D uncertain. Looked up from germline, CDR1 is MNHEY and CDR2 is SMNVEV (reference sequence). Trimming shortened V by 3 bases and J by 4 bases, and 9 bases separated the two germline ends. The CDR3 length is 13 residues. The CDR3 loop reads CASSFSWGTEAFF. The CDR3 coding sequence is TGTGCCAGCAGTTTTTCGTGGGGCACTGAAGCTTTCTTT.

The chain uses TRBV4-3 and TRBJ2-6; D remains unclear. V lost 6 bases and J 0 bases, leaving 6 bases between the germline ends. The CDR3 sequence is 14 residues long. CDR1 LGHNA and CDR2 YSLEER come from the germline V gene. This chain's CDR3 is CASSDISGANVLTF. CDR3 nucleotides: TGCGCCAGCAGTGACATCTCTGGGGCCAACGTCCTGACTTTC.

V is TRBV27 and J is TRBJ1-1; D uncertain. V shed 4 bases and J shed 4 bases, with 13 bases lying between them. The V gene's germline CDR1 is MNHEY and CDR2 SMNVEV (reference sequence). This CDR3 contains 14 residues. The CDR3 region has the DNA TGTGCCAGCAGTTGGTACAAAGAGGGCACTGAAGCTTTCTTT. Translated: CASSWYKEGTEAFF.

The chain carries TRBV4-3 and TRBJ1-5; 7 nucleotides line up with TRBD1. The CDR3 length is 17 residues. From germline, CDR1 is LGHNA and CDR2 YSLEER. J lost 6 bases, V lost 0 bases, and 11 bases had no gene match. In nucleotides, the CDR3 is TGCGCCAGCAGCCAAGACCCGGGGAGGGGGCTAGGTCAGCCCCAGCATTTT. Translating it yields CASSQDPGRGLGQPQHF.